This TCR beta chain was recorded in a study of OX40 agonist ivuxolimab in advanced cancers. Regarding the research as a whole: The costimulatory receptor OX40 (CD134) was targeted by ivuxolimab, a fully human IgG2 agonistic monoclonal antibody. Intravenous ivuxolimab was administered to patients every 2 weeks at six dose levels: 0.01, 0.1, 0.3, 1.5, 3 and 10 mg/kg. Of the approximately 54 dose-escalation patients, hepatocellular carcinoma was present in 19, melanoma in approximately 15, renal cell carcinoma in 9 and head and neck cancer in 9. In the dose-escalation cohort, 82.7% of patients were male, and the mean age was approximately 60 years, with a range of about 20 to 90. Patients were allowed to have had prior anti-PD-1, anti-PD-L1 or anti-CTLA-4 therapy, and 40% to 45% of the dose-escalation patients had been treated with checkpoint inhibitors. Partial responses occurred in three dose-escalation patients: two with cutaneous melanoma and one with hepatocellular carcinoma. Peripheral TCRbeta sequencing aimed to test whether ivuxolimab altered TCR sequence diversity and caused clonal T-cell expansion. The monotherapy dose-escalation portion (N ≈ 57 patients) of the phase I ivuxolimab trial is reported in the paper.

Overall results and qualifications from the work: After ivuxolimab, more expanded clones were found on average in CD8+ T cells than in CD4+ T cells. The antigen specificity of the clonally expanded peripheral T cells was not determined. Partial responders in the 0.1-3.0 mg/kg groups had among the lowest normalized peripheral clonal expansion, especially among CD8+ T cells. At doses of 0.1 to 3.0 mg/kg, clonal expansion of both CD4+ and CD8+ blood T cells was observed from baseline to week 6. Low levels of normalized T-cell clonal expansion were also seen in some patients who did not respond.

Genomic DNA was extracted from sorted cells for sequencing of the TCRbeta CDR3 region. The immunoSEQ Assay was used for sequencing of TCRbeta CDR3 regions. The clones in this table, taken by TCRdb from immuneACCESS, are in-frame only. Not every clone is retained; where verified, under half of the shortfall comes from an unresolved V gene, and the cause of the rest is unknown. Here the sample has about 26,000 clones; more than 80% occur a single time. Approximately 35% of the sample is taken by the ten largest. The trial excluded patients who had a history of autoimmune disease or who were on systemic immunosuppression. Peripheral blood for TCR sequencing was drawn from every dose cohort at baseline, at cycle 4 day 1 and at cycle 7 day 1. Samples came from an open-label, multicenter, first-in-human phase I dose-escalation trial of ivuxolimab. Adults with locally advanced or metastatic melanoma, renal cell, hepatocellular, or head and neck squamous cell carcinoma were enrolled in the trial. Before TCR sequencing, CD4+ T cells and CD8+ T cells were sorted from peripheral blood as separate populations.

A note on this clone: Which antigen it targets is not known. No much larger clonotype is one base removed from it; base qualities were not supplied.

This clonotype originated in an adult with an advanced solid tumor such as melanoma, head and neck, liver or kidney cancer. Specimen: CD4+ or CD8+ T cells sorted from blood, collected in a trial of the OX40 agonist ivuxolimab.

The DNA sequence is TGCGCCAGCAGCCAAGATTCCGCGGACCGACTCTACGAGCAGTACTTC. It translates as CASSQDSADRLYEQYF. The rearrangement combines TRBV4-1 with TRBJ2-7; confidence is insufficient to name the D gene. The CDR3 sequence holds 16 residues, the cysteine and phenylalanine included. The retained sequence is limited to the CDR3, 48 bases, with the frame set at the first base. The germline V gene specifies MGHRA as CDR1 and YSYEKL as CDR2. V is pared back by 0 bases and J by 3 bases, with 15 bases lying between the germline termini.